This T cell receptor (beta chain) was profiled in a study of control samples from healthy donors and cancer patients. Germline CDR1 reads SGHRS; CDR2 reads YFSETQ. V dropped 2 bases and J dropped 2; count of bases not matched to a gene: 6. This CDR3 has 15 amino acids. This clone came up once. Clones were sequenced by immunoSEQ multiplex PCR, and TCRdb holds only the in-frame ones, with some missing. The top ten clones hold 38% of a sample with some 22,000 clones, approximately 85% of them seen once. The chain is built from TRBV5-1 and TRBJ2-5; 7 nucleotides agree with TRBD1. Sequencing was done on a sample of PBMCs. The TCR comes from a man in his sixties with head and neck cancer. The CDR3 region has the DNA TGCGCCAGCAGCTTCCAAGGGGGCCATCAAGAGACCCAGTACTTC. Amino acids: CASSFQGGHQETQYF.